The sequence of this T cell receptor beta chain was determined in a study of CD8 T cells in Susac syndrome. Study in general: Patients with Susac syndrome were therapy-naive, taking corticosteroids, with some also receiving intravenous immunoglobulin, or taking intravenous immunoglobulin alone at the time their blood was drawn. Findings and limits, study-wide: The CD4+ T cell repertoires that were profiled in Susac syndrome showed no clonal expansion. The relatively small number of individuals in the TCR sequencing and HLA analysis was acknowledged by the study.

Random hexamers were used to reverse transcribe roughly 0.5 to 1 ug of RNA. With immunoSEQ multiplex PCR, TCR beta CDR3 was amplified across 54 Vbeta and 13 Jbeta. MiXCR was run by TCRdb on the immunoSEQ multiplex PCR reads, yielding one entry per CDR3 protein. The table shows about 80,000 distinct CDR3 sequences, with around 93% occurring only once. Worth noting for this clonotype: Its antigen is currently unknown.

Deletions cut 3 bases from V and 6 bases from J, with 12 bases between. The CDR3 has 13 residues. Germline-derived CDR1 and CDR2 are GTSNPN and SVGIG (reference sequence). This TCR was recovered from a human donor with Susac syndrome. The chain recombines TRBV30 with TRBJ2-1; D remains unclear. The sample consisted of CD4+ T cells from PBMCs. CDR3 coding DNA: TGTGCCTGGAGGGGCAACATAGGCAATGAGCAGTTCTTC. Translating it yields CAWRGNIGNEQFF.